This T cell receptor (beta chain) was retrieved from a study of blood T cell repertoires in COVID-19. Study-wide background: Samples representing acute and convalescent COVID-19 were sourced from the United States, Italy and Spain.

Original analysis: Estimation of nucleated cell counts was performed using reference gene primer amplification. Assay used: immunoSEQ multiplex PCR; TCRdb lists only in-frame clones, some missing. V, J and clone size are taken as reported in that table, and D and trimming were inferred from the DNA itself. The sample has nearly 50,000 clones, 85% to 90% seen once; the top ten hold 2% to 3%. Seattle-derived patients entered the study during active infection and were followed longitudinally. The CDR3 has 13 amino acids. Losses at the gene ends were 5 bases for V and 4 bases for J; bases not matched to a gene: 2.

The genes are TRBV12-3 or TRBV12-4 and TRBJ1-2; 9 nucleotides match TRBD1. Sequenced input: peripheral blood. This clonotype originated in a woman aged 80 or over with COVID-19, enrolled during active disease. CDR3 coding DNA: TGTGCCAGCAGTGGACAGGGGTTCTATGGCTACACCTTC. This encodes CASSGQGFYGYTF.